This T cell receptor (beta chain) is from a study of radiotherapy plus CTLA-4 blockade in lung cancer. CDR1 is LGHNA and CDR2 is YSLEER in the germline V gene. Trimming took 4 bases from V and 6 from J; bases not matched to a gene: 11. The length of the CDR3 is 16 residues. TCRdb keeps only in-frame clones here, not all; method: immunoSEQ multiplex PCR. The sample gives 60,000 to 70,000 clones, roughly 78% of which show up once; roughly a tenth is in the top ten. This clone was detected a few times. Sample: peripheral blood, taken from a patient treated with radiotherapy plus ipilimumab. The sequence was obtained from a human donor with non-small cell lung cancer who had a complete response to radiotherapy plus ipilimumab. The V gene is TRBV4-3, the J gene TRBJ2-3; 9 bases align to TRBD2. Here the CDR3 DNA reads TGCGCCAGCAGCCCTTCGTGGCGGGGGGGCCTGGATACGCAGTATTTT. It codes for CASSPSWRGGLDTQYF.